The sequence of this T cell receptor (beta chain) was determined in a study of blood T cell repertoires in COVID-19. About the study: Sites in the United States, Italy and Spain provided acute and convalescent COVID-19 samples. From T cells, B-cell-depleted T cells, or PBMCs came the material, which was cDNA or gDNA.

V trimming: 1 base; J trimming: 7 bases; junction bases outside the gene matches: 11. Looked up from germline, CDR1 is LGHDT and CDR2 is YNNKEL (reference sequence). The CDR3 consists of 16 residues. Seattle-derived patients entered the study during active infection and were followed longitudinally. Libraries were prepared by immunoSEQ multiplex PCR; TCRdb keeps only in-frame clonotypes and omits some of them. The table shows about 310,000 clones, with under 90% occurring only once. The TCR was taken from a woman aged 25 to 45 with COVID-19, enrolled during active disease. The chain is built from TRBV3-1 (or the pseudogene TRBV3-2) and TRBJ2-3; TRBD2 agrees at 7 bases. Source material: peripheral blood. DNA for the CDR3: TGTGCCAGCAGCCAAGGTCGGGGGGTAGGAGATTATACGCAGTATTTT. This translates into CASSQGRGVGDYTQYF.